This TCR beta chain was retrieved from a study of blood T cell repertoires in COVID-19. Source study methods: Amplifying reference gene primers gave estimates of nucleated cell counts. Repertoires were generated with immunoSEQ multiplex PCR, while TCRdb's copy carries only in-frame clones and drops some. V and J calls and clone size are given by that table; D and trimming were obtained from the DNA. The data show hundreds of thousands of clones, approximately 88% seen once. Sequencing was performed on PBMCs or T cells enriched from blood (not recorded which). This TCR was sampled from a woman between 35 and 50 years old with acute COVID-19.

The chain's CDR3 is CASSPAGGIYNEQFF. The CDR3 coding sequence is TGTGCCAGCAGCCCGGCGGGGGGGATTTACAATGAGCAGTTCTTC. The chain uses TRBV7-9 and TRBJ2-1; 9 nucleotides agree with TRBD2. Germline loops: CDR1 SEHNR, CDR2 FQNEAQ (reference sequence). The trim removed 5 bases at V and 4 bases at J, leaving 6 bases unmatched. This CDR3 is 15 amino acids long.